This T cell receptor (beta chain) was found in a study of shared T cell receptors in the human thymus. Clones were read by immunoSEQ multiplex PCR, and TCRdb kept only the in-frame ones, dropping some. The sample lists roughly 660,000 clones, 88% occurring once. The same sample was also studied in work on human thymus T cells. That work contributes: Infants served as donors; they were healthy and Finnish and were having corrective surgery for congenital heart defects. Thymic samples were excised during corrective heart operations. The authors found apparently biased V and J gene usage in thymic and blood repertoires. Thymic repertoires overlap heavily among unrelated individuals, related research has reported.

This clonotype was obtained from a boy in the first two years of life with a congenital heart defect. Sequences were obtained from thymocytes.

The CDR3 sequence is CAWSVTTSRGYEQYF. CDR3 DNA sequence: TGTGCCTGGAGTGTTACGACTAGCAGGGGCTACGAGCAGTACTTC. This sequence joins TRBV30 and TRBJ2-7; maybe TRBD2 (7 bases). This CDR3 comprises 15 residues. In germline, CDR1 is GTSNPN, CDR2 SVGIG (reference sequence). V lost 0 bases to trimming and J lost 3 bases, with 15 bases between them.